This T cell receptor beta chain was captured by sequencing in a study of T cell responses to AZD1222 COVID-19 vaccine. CDR1 is GTSNPN and CDR2 is SVGIG in the germline V gene (reference sequence). The CDR3 sequence is 12 residues long. Trimming removed 4 bases from V and 3 bases from J, with 6 bases in between. With regard to this clone: The antigen is unknown.

Whole-study results and caveats: In all cases, repertoires were sampled only after the peak T cell response. Recipients of AZD1222 seropositive at baseline numbered only five or six. Spike was spanned by vaccine-associated CD4 TCRs, which were dominant at 160-218 and 743-854. Donors skewed white British and female; clonal diversity was possibly underestimated.

The table came from immunoSEQ multiplex PCR; TCRdb's copy has only in-frame clones and leaves some out. The data show approximately 80,000 clones, over 75% seen once. The receptor was derived from an adult in good health. This sequence joins TRBV30 and TRBJ2-2; D may be TRBD1 (6 bases). The sample in question was peripheral blood, obtained on day 0 of AZD1222 vaccination. For the CDR3, the DNA is TGTGCCTGGACAGGGGACACCGGGGAGCTGTTTTTT. Translation: CAWTGDTGELFF. Combining the CDR3 with reference TRBV30 and TRBJ2-2 gives the whole variable domain SQTIHQWPATLVQPVGSPLSLECTVEGTSNPNLYWYRQAAGRGLQLLFYSVGIGQISSEVPQNLSASRPQDRQFILSSKKLLLSDSGFYLCAWTGDTGELFFGEGSRLTVL.